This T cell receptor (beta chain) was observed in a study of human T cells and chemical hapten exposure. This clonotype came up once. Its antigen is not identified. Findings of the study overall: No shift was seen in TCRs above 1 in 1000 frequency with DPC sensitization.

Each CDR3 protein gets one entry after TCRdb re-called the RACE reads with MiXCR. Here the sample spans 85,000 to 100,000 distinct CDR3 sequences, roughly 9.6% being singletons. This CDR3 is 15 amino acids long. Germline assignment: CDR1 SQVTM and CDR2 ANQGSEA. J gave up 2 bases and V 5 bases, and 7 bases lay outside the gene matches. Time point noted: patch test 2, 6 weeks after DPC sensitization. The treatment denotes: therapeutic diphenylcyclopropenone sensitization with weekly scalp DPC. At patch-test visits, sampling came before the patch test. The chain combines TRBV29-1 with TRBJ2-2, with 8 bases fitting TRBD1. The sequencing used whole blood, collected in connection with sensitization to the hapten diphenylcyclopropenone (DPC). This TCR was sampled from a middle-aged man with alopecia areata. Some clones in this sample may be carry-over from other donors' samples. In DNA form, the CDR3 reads TGCAGCGTTACCGGGACAGGCCCAAACACCGGGGAGCTGTTTTTT. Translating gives CSVTGTGPNTGELFF.